The clone carrying this T cell receptor beta chain occurred once. The entry originates in a study of shared clonotypes between healthy human individuals. The assay used deep level. Per sorted-subset replicate PCR, input was approximately 200 ng DNA, representing about 32,000 T cell genomes. Assay: immunoSEQ multiplex PCR; the TCRdb copy retains only in-frame clones and omits some. The data hold 2 million to 2.5 million clones, with approximately 95% observed a single time. Naive CD8 populations comprised CD45RO-negative cells positively selected for CCR7, excluding terminally differentiated effector memory CD45RA+ cells. This CDR3 is built from 14 residues. The V gene end was trimmed by 5 bases and the J gene end by 6 bases; junction bases not matched to a gene: 8. CDR1 is MDHEN, CDR2 SYDVKM, per germline.

The specimen was naive CD8+ T cells sorted from blood. The receptor's source is a man aged 18 to 29 in good health. The chain couples TRBV28 to TRBJ2-7, with 9 nucleotides matching TRBD1. CDR3 coding DNA: TGTGCCAGCAGTGAAGGGACAGGGATCTCCGAGCAGTACTTC. It yields the protein CASSEGTGISEQYF.